The following is a TCR beta chain sequence with its context. The target of this receptor is not known. One base away there is no much larger clone; base qualities are not given. These data come from a study of OX40 agonist ivuxolimab in advanced cancers. Turning to the overall study: Ivuxolimab was a fully human IgG2 agonistic monoclonal antibody targeting the costimulatory receptor OX40 (CD134). Three dose-escalation patients achieved partial responses, one with hepatocellular carcinoma and two with cutaneous melanoma. Prior anti-PD-1, anti-PD-L1 or anti-CTLA-4 therapy was permitted, and 35% to 40% of dose-escalation patients had received checkpoint inhibitors. Intravenous ivuxolimab was administered to patients every 2 weeks at six dose levels: 0.01, 0.1, 0.3, 1.5, 3 and 10 mg/kg. Peripheral TCRbeta sequencing aimed to test whether ivuxolimab altered TCR sequence diversity and caused clonal T-cell expansion. Of the roughly 53 patients in dose escalation, about 20 had hepatocellular carcinoma, about 15 had melanoma, 9 had renal cell carcinoma and 9 had head and neck cancer. The paper describes the monotherapy dose-escalation part (N of about 57 patients) of the phase I trial of ivuxolimab. A male proportion of roughly 80% and a mean age of roughly 55 years, ranging from roughly 20 to 80, were recorded for the dose-escalation cohort.

The paper as a whole reports these results and caveats: The antigen specificity of the peripheral T cells that underwent clonal expansion was not determined. Low levels of normalized T-cell clonal expansion were also seen in some patients who did not respond. At doses of 0.1 to 3.0 mg/kg, clonal expansion of both CD4+ and CD8+ blood T cells was observed from baseline to week 6. Partial responders in the 0.1-3.0 mg/kg groups had among the lowest normalized peripheral clonal expansion, especially among CD8+ T cells. On average, CD8+ T cells showed more expanded clones than CD4+ T cells after ivuxolimab.

The trial excluded patients who had a history of autoimmune disease or were on systemic immunosuppression. Peripheral blood for TCR sequencing was collected from all dose cohorts at baseline, on cycle 4 day 1, and on cycle 7 day 1. The samples were drawn from a first-in-human, open-label, multicenter phase I dose-escalation trial of ivuxolimab. The trial enrolled adults with locally advanced or metastatic head and neck squamous cell, hepatocellular, melanoma or renal cell carcinoma. CD4+ and CD8+ T cells were sorted separately from peripheral blood before TCR sequencing. From the germline V gene, CDR1 is MNHEY and CDR2 is SVGAGI. The CDR3 spans 12 residues, from the cysteine through the phenylalanine. The only DNA kept is the CDR3, 36 bases in frame from the first base. The germline ends are 5 bases apart after V is trimmed by 0 bases and J by 6 bases. Genomic DNA was extracted from sorted cells for sequencing of the TCRbeta CDR3 region. The immunoSEQ Assay was used to sequence the TCRbeta CDR3 regions. TCRdb mirrors the immuneACCESS table, restricted to in-frame sequences. Some clones are absent from its copies; in checked studies, under half trace to an unresolved V gene, and the reason for the others is unknown. The sample table shows roughly 80,000 clones, and 65% to 90% are seen once. The ten biggest clones cover 0.55% to 0.7% of the sample.

In this chain, TRBV6-5 is recombined with TRBJ1-2; there is no confident call for the D gene. This TCR derives from an adult with an advanced solid tumor such as melanoma, head and neck, liver or kidney cancer. Source: CD4+ or CD8+ T cells sorted from blood, taken in a trial of the OX40 agonist ivuxolimab. The nucleotide sequence reads as follows: TGTGCCAGCAGTTACTCGGGCCATGGCTACACCTTC. Its translation reads: CASSYSGHGYTF.